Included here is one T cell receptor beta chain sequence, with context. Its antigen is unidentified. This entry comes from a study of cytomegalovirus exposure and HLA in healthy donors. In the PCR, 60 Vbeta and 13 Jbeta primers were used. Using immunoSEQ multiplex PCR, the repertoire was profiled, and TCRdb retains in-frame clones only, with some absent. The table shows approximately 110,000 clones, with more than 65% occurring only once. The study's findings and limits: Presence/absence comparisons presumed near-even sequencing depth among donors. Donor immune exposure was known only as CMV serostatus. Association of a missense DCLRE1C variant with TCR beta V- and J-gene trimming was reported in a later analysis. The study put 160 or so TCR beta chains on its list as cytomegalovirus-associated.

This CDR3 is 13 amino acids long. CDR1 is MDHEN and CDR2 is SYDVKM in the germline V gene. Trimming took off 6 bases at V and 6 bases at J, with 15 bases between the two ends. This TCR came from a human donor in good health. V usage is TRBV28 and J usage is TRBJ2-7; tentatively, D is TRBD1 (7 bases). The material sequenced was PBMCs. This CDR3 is CASREGAKGEQYF. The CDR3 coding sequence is TGTGCCAGCAGGGAGGGGGCTAAGGGCGAGCAGTACTTC.